This T cell receptor (beta chain) stems from a study of T cell changes during pregnancy in multiple sclerosis. Germline trimming cut 1 base from V and 0 bases from J; bases unmatched to any gene: 4. This CDR3 is 16 amino acids long. Germline V gene sequence: CDR1 SNHLY, CDR2 FYNNEI. Produced via immunoSEQ multiplex PCR; TCRdb's table is partial and in-frame only. The repertoire has roughly 48,000 clones, 85% to 95% of them found once; the top ten carry 0.7% to 1%. This clone was recorded only once. This chain uses TRBV2 with TRBJ2-3, with 7 positions matching TRBD2. The sample here was CD4+ T cells from peripheral blood mononuclear cells, taken in the second trimester of pregnancy. The sequence came from a female donor in good health, enrolled as a control in a pregnancy study. The CDR3 spells CASSEGRTRSTDTQYF. The CDR3 nucleotides read TGTGCCAGCAGTGAAGGCAGGACTAGAAGCACAGATACGCAGTATTTT. The whole variable domain, remainder taken from reference TRBV2 and TRBJ2-3, is EPEVTQTPSHQVTQMGQEVILRCVPISNHLYFYWYRQILGQKVEFLVSFYNNEISEKSEIFDDQFSVERPDGSNFTLKIRSTKLEDSAMYFCASSEGRTRSTDTQYFGPGTRLTVL.